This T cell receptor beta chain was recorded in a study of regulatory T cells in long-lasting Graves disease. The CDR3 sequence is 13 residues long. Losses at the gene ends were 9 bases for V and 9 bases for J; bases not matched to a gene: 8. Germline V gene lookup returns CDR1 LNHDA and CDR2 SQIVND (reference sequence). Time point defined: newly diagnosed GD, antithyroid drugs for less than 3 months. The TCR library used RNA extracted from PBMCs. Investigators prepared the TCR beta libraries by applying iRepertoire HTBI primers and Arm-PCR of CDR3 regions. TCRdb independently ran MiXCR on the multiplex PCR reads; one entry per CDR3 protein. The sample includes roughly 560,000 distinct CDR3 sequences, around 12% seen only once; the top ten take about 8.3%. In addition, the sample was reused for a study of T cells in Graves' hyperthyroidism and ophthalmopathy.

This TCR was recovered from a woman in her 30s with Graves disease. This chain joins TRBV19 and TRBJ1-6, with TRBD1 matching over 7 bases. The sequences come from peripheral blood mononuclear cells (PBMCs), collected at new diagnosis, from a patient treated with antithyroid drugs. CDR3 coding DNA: TGTGCCAGCCGGGACAGATCGGGTTCACCCCTCCACTTT. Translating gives CASRDRSGSPLHF. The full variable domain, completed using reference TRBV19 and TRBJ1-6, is DGGITQSPKYLFRKEGQNVTLSCEQNLNHDAMYWYRQDPGQGLRLIYYSQIVNDFQKGDIAEGYSVSREKKESFPLTVTSAQKNPTAFYLCASRDRSGSPLHFGNGTRLTVT.